This entry features one T cell receptor (beta chain) sequence. Its antigen is not known. The CDR3 extends over 17 amino acids. Germline V gene data show CDR1 as SGHTA and CDR2 as FQGNSA. J lost 11 bases, V lost 1 base, and 13 bases had no gene match. The sample comes from a study of T-cell memory formation after mild COVID-19. Study details: The study found TCR clusters largely donor specific.

From 5'RACE with constant-segment primers came TCR alpha and TCR beta cDNA libraries that carried sample barcodes and UMIs. MiXCR, run by TCRdb on the 5' RACE reads, gives a single entry per CDR3 protein. The sample contains around 300,000 distinct CDR3 sequences, 13% to 15% of which appear only once. Findings and limits, study-wide: Pre-infection memory held some responding clones, suggesting pre-existing cross-reactive T cells responded. A second wave expanding day 15 to 37 was CD4+-biased; contracting clones were balanced.

The material sequenced was PBMCs or a T cell subset sorted from them (not recorded which). This TCR was recovered from a man aged 18 to 30 who had mild COVID-19 (a few samples of this study predate the infection). Cell type and time point are not known. This sequence joins TRBV7-2 and TRBJ1-6, with 8 bases fitting TRBD1. This CDR3 is CASSLVSVRTGPAPLHF. In nucleotides, the CDR3 is TGTGCCAGCAGCTTAGTCTCGGTCCGGACAGGGCCCGCACCCCTCCACTTT. The full variable domain, in which reference TRBV7-2 and TRBJ1-6 provide the parts outside the CDR3, is GAGVSQSPSNKVTEKGKDVELRCDPISGHTALYWYRQSLGQGLEFLIYFQGNSAPDKSGLPSDRFSAERTGGSVSTLTIQRTQQEDSAVYLCASSLVSVRTGPAPLHFGNGTRLTVT.